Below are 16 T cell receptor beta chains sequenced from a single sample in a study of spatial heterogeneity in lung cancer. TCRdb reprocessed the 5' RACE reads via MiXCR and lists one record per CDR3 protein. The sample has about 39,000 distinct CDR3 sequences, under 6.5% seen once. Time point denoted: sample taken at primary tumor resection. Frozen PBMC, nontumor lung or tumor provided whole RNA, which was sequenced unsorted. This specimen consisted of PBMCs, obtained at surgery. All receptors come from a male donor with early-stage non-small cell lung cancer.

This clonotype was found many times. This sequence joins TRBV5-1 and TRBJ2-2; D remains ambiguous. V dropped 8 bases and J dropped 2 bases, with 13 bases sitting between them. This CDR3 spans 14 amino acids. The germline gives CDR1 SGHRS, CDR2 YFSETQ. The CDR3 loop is CASSETHNTGELFF. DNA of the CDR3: TGCGCCAGTAGTGAGACTCACAACACCGGGGAGCTGTTTTTT.

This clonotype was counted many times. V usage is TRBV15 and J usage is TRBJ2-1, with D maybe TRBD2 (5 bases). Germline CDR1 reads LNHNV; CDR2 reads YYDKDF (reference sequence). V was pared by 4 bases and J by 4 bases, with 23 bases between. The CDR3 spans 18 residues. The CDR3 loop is CATSTRVRGRPDYNEQFF. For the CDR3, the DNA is TGTGCCACCAGCACCCGGGTCCGGGGTCGGCCAGATTACAATGAGCAGTTCTTC.

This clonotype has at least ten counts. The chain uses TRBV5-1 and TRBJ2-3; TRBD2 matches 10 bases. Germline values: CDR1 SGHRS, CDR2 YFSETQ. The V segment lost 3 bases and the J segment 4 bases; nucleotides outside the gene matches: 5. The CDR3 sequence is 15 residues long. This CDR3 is CASSWSGGEADTQYF. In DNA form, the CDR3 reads TGCGCCAGCAGCTGGAGCGGGGGGGAGGCAGATACGCAGTATTTT.

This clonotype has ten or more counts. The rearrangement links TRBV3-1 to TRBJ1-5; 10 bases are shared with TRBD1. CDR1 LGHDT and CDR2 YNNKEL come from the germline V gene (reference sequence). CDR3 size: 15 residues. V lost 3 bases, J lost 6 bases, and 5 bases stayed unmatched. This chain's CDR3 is CASSQSGTGVQPQHF. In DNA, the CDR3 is TGTGCCAGCAGCCAGTCCGGGACAGGGGTTCAGCCCCAGCATTTT.

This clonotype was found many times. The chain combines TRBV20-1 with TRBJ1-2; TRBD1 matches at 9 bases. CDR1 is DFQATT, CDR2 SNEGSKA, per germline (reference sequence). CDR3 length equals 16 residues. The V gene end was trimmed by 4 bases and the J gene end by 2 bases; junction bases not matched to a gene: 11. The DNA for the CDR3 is TGCAGTGCTAAGACTGCTTCGGGACAGGGCAACTATGGCTACACCTTC. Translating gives CSAKTASGQGNYGYTF.

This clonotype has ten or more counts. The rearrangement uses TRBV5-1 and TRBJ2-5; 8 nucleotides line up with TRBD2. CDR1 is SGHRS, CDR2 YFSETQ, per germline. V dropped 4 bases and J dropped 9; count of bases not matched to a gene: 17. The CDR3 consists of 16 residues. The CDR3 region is CASSTGSSSGSQPQYF. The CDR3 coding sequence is TGCGCCAGCAGCACCGGCTCCTCTAGCGGGTCCCAGCCCCAGTACTTC.

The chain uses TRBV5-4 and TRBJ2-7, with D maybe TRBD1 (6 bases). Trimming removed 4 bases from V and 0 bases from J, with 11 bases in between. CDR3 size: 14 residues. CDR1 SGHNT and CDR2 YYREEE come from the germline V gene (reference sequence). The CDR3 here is CASSVDRSSYEQYF. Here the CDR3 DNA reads TGTGCCAGCAGCGTTGACAGGAGCTCCTACGAGCAGTACTTC. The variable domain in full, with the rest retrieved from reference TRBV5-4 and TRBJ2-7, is ETGVTQSPTHLIKTRGQQVTLRCSSQSGHNTVSWYQQALGQGPQFIFQYYREEENGRGNFPPRFSGLQFPNYSSELNVNALELDDSALYLCASSVDRSSYEQYFGPGTRLTVT.

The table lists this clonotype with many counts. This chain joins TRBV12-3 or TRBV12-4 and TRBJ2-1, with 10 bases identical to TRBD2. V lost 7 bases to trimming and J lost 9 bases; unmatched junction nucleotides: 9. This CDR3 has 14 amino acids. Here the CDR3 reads CASILAGGDSEQFF. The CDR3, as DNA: TGTGCCAGCATCTTAGCGGGGGGAGATAGTGAGCAGTTCTTC.

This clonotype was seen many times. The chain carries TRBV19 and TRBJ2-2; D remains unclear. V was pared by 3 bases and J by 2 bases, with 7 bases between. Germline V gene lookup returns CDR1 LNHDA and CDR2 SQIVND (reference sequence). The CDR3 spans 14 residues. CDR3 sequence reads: CASSISLNTGELFF. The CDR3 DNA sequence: TGTGCCAGTAGTATTAGTCTTAACACCGGGGAGCTGTTTTTT.

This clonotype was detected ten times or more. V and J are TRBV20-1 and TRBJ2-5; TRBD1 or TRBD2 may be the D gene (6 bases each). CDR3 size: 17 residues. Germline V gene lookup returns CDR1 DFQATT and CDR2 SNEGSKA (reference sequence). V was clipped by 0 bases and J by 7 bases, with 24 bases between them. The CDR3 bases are TGCAGTGCTAGAGATCGGATAAGGGGGGCCAATAAGGGGACCCAGTACTTC. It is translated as CSARDRIRGANKGTQYF.

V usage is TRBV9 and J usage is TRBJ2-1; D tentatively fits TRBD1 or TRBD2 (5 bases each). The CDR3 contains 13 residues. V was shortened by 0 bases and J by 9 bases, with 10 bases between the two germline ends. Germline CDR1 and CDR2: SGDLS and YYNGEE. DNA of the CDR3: TGTGCCAGCAGCGTAGCTACGAGGGGTGAGCAGTTCTTC. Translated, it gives CASSVATRGEQFF.

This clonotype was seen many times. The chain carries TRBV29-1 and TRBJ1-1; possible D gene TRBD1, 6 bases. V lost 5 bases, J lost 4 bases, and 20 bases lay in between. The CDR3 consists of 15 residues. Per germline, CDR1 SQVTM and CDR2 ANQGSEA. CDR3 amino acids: CSVLSRGQGGTEAFF. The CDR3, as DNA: TGCAGCGTTTTAAGTCGGGGGCAGGGAGGCACTGAAGCTTTCTTT.

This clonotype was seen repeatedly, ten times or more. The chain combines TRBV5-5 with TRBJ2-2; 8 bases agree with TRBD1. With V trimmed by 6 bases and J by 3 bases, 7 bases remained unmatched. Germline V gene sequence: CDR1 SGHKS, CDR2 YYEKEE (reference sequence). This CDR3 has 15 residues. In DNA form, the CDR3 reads TGTGCCAGCACCCTCGGCAGGGGGCACACCGGGGAGCTGTTTTTT. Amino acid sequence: CASTLGRGHTGELFF. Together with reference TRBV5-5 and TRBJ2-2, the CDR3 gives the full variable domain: DAGVTQSPTHLIKTRGQQVTLRCSPISGHKSVSWYQQVLGQGPQFIFQYYEKEERGRGNFPDRFSARQFPNYSSELNVNALLLGDSALYLCASTLGRGHTGELFFGEGSRLTVL.

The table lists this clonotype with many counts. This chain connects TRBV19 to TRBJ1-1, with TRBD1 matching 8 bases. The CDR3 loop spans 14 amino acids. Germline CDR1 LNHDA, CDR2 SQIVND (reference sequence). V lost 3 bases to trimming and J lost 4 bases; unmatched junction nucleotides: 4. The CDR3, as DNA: TGTGCCAGTAGTATGGGGACAGGACCCACTGAAGCTTTCTTT. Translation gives CASSMGTGPTEAFF.

CDR3 bases: TGTGCCAGCAGCTTATCGGCAGGGTACGAGCAGTACTTC. This translates into CASSLSAGYEQYF. The chain carries TRBV7-9 and TRBJ2-7; D perhaps matches TRBD1 (5 bases). CDR3 length: 13 residues. V was cut by 2 bases and J by 4 bases, with 9 bases left in between. Germline assignment: CDR1 SEHNR and CDR2 FQNEAQ (reference sequence).

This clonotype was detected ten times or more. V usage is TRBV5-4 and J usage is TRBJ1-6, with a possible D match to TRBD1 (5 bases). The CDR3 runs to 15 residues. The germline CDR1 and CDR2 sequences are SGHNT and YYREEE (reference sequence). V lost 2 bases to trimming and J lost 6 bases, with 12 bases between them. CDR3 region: CASSLVGGGNSPLHF. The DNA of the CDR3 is TGTGCCAGCAGCTTAGTGGGGGGAGGTAATTCACCCCTCCACTTT.